The 15 T cell receptor beta chains below were found in one sample sequenced in a study of blood T cell repertoires in COVID-19. TCRdb's table, derived via immunoSEQ multiplex PCR, lists solely in-frame clones and lacks some. This repertoire shows approximately 130,000 clones, around 78% found once; its top ten account for roughly a tenth. Sequenced input: peripheral blood. The origin of the receptors is a human donor in a cohort sampled during active COVID-19.

The rearrangement uses TRBV10-2 and TRBJ1-2; 9 nucleotides agree with TRBD1. The CDR3 loop spans 13 amino acids. Trimming took 4 bases from V and 4 from J; bases not matched to a gene: 1. The germline V gene has CDR1 WSHSY and CDR2 SAAADI. CDR3 protein: CASSVDRGYGYTF. The CDR3 region has the DNA TGCGCCAGCAGTGTGGACAGGGGCTATGGCTACACCTTC.

This clone has more than one count but fewer than ten. This specimen includes other DNA sequences encoding the same CDR3. In DNA form, the CDR3 reads TGCAGTGCTAGAGATCGGGGTGGCTACACCTTC. It yields the protein CSARDRGGYTF. This sequence joins TRBV20-1 and TRBJ1-2, with unresolved D. Per the germline V gene, CDR1 is DFQATT and CDR2 is SNEGSKA (reference sequence). Trimming stripped 0 bases from V and 7 bases from J, with 6 bases between. The CDR3 totals 11 residues.

The chain combines TRBV6-2 or TRBV6-3 with TRBJ2-7, with a weak D call TRBD1 (6 bases). Germline values: CDR1 MNHEY, CDR2 SVGEGT. This CDR3 has 14 residues. V was cut by 5 bases and J by 2 bases, with 13 bases left in between. CDR3 DNA: TGTGCCAGCAGTCTAACAGGGACCACCTACGAGCAGTACTTC. This encodes CASSLTGTTYEQYF.

The chain employs TRBV6-6 and TRBJ1-1; D perhaps matches TRBD1 (6 bases). V dropped 5 bases and J dropped 11 bases, with 15 bases sitting between them. CDR3 length: 12 amino acids. Germline CDR1 and CDR2: MNHNY and SVGAGI (reference sequence). CDR3 residues: CASSINRDEAFF. In DNA form, the CDR3 reads TGTGCCAGCAGTATTAACAGGGATGAGGCTTTCTTT.

CDR3 nucleotides: TGTGCCTGGAGTATAGGGACAGGGGGTCAGCCCCAGCATTTT. It codes for CAWSIGTGGQPQHF. This chain connects TRBV30 to TRBJ1-5; 11 bases match TRBD1. There are 14 residues in the CDR3. Per germline, CDR1 GTSNPN and CDR2 SVGIG (reference sequence). The V and J ends lost 2 bases and 6 bases, in that order; junction bases with no gene match: 3. The variable domain in full, with the rest retrieved from reference TRBV30 and TRBJ1-5, is SQTIHQWPATLVQPVGSPLSLECTVEGTSNPNLYWYRQAAGRGLQLLFYSVGIGQISSEVPQNLSASRPQDRQFILSSKKLLLSDSGFYLCAWSIGTGGQPQHFGDGTRLSIL.

The J gene is TRBJ2-5, the V gene TRBV27; 8 bases are shared with TRBD1. Germline V CDR1 and CDR2: MNHEY, SMNVEV (reference sequence). CDR3 size: 15 residues. Unmatched junction bases numbered 9, after V lost 5 bases and J lost 4 bases. In DNA form, the CDR3 reads TGTGCCAGCAGTCCCCGGCAGGGGGCCGGAGAGACCCAGTACTTC. Protein sequence: CASSPRQGAGETQYF.

The chain carries TRBV5-5 and TRBJ2-1; 10 bases fit TRBD1. The junction had 13 bases not matched to a gene; V was cut back by 2 bases and J by 5 bases. CDR1 is SGHKS, CDR2 YYEKEE, per germline (reference sequence). The CDR3 runs to 18 residues. This chain's CDR3 is CASSFPPSGTGDHNEQFF. The CDR3 nucleotides are TGTGCCAGCAGCTTTCCCCCATCCGGGACAGGGGACCACAATGAGCAGTTCTTC. The full variable domain, its missing parts supplied by reference TRBV5-5 and TRBJ2-1, is DAGVTQSPTHLIKTRGQQVTLRCSPISGHKSVSWYQQVLGQGPQFIFQYYEKEERGRGNFPDRFSARQFPNYSSELNVNALLLGDSALYLCASSFPPSGTGDHNEQFFGPGTRLTVL.

J is TRBJ2-7 and V is TRBV7-9; a possible D gene is TRBD1 (5 bases). The CDR3 length is 15 residues. The V end lost 5 bases, the J end lost 3 bases, and 17 bases lay between the germline ends. Per germline, CDR1 SEHNR and CDR2 FQNEAQ (reference sequence). In DNA, the CDR3 is TGTGCCAGCAGCCCGAACAGGACAACCTTCTACGAGCAGTACTTC. Amino acids: CASSPNRTTFYEQYF. Filled out from reference TRBV7-9 and TRBJ2-7, the complete variable domain reads DTGVSQNPRHKITKRGQNVTFRCDPISEHNRLYWYRQTLGQGPEFLTYFQNEAQLEKSRLLSDRFSAERPKGSFSTLEIQRTEQGDSAMYLCASSPNRTTFYEQYFGPGTRLTVT.

The chain has TRBV19 and TRBJ2-1; a weak D match, TRBD2 (6 bases). The V gene's germline CDR1 is LNHDA and CDR2 SQIVND (reference sequence). Trimming cost V 10 bases and J 8 bases, with 24 bases left between them. The CDR3 sequence is 15 residues long. The CDR3 nucleotides are TGTGCCATAATAAGAGAGACTAGTGATACCGATGAGCAGTTCTTC. This encodes CAIIRETSDTDEQFF.

The chain employs TRBV18 and TRBJ2-7, with D maybe TRBD2 (6 bases). Trimming left V 3 bases short and J 0 bases short, with 12 bases between. Germline assignment: CDR1 KGHSH and CDR2 LQKENI. This CDR3 is 15 amino acids long. This chain's CDR3 is CASSPGVRGSYEQYF. In nucleotides, the CDR3 is TGTGCCAGCTCACCGGGCGTGCGGGGCTCCTACGAGCAGTACTTC.

CDR3 DNA sequence: TGTGCCAGTAGTAGCCGACAGGGCCGGGGGCTCTCTGGAAACACCATATATTTT. This translates into CASSSRQGRGLSGNTIYF. The chain combines TRBV19 with TRBJ1-3; 7 bases are shared with TRBD1. This CDR3 has 18 residues. V shed 4 bases, J shed 0 bases, and the junction held 12 bases outside the gene matches. CDR1 and CDR2 (germline): LNHDA, SQIVND (reference sequence).

This sequence joins TRBV27 and TRBJ1-4; D may be TRBD1 (5 bases). V lost 6 bases and J 4 bases, leaving 21 bases between the germline ends. This CDR3 has 17 amino acids. The germline gives CDR1 MNHEY, CDR2 SMNVEV (reference sequence). CDR3: CASSPELHRQLNEKLFF. The CDR3 DNA reads TGTGCCAGCAGCCCCGAACTCCACAGGCAACTTAATGAAAAACTGTTTTTT.

J is TRBJ1-2 and V is TRBV7-8; D might be TRBD1 (6 bases). The CDR3 has 16 residues. The V gene's germline CDR1 is SGHVS and CDR2 FQNEAQ. V gave up 5 bases and J gave up 3 bases, with 19 bases separating them. CDR3 amino acids: CASSLVGGAGDYGYTF. CDR3 nucleotides: TGTGCCAGCAGCCTGGTGGGGGGGGCTGGGGACTATGGCTACACCTTC. The variable domain in full, completed from reference TRBV7-8 and TRBJ1-2, reads GAGVSQSPRYKVAKRGQDVALRCDPISGHVSLFWYQQALGQGPEFLTYFQNEAQLDKSGLPSDRFFAERPEGSVSTLKIQRTQQEDSAVYLCASSLVGGAGDYGYTFGSGTRLTVV.

This chain joins TRBV6-5 and TRBJ1-1; D ambiguous. Trimming removed 5 bases from V and 4 bases from J, with 11 bases in between. The germline V gene encodes CDR1 MNHEY and CDR2 SVGAGI. This CDR3 contains 13 residues. The CDR3 bases are TGTGCCAGCAGTAGGATGAGGGTCACTGAAGCTTTCTTT. The encoded protein is CASSRMRVTEAFF.

The V call is TRBV27, the J call TRBJ1-1; no reliable D call. V was clipped by 5 bases and J by 4 bases, with 14 bases between them. The V gene's germline CDR1 is MNHEY and CDR2 SMNVEV (reference sequence). CDR3 length: 14 amino acids. The CDR3 DNA follows: TGTGCCAGCAGTCGGGTCCCCCCGGGCACTGAAGCTTTCTTT. This sequence encodes CASSRVPPGTEAFF.